This paragraph covers one TCR beta chain sequence. Its cognate antigen is unknown. The ends lost 4 bases at V and 2 bases at J; junction bases unmatched: 1. CDR3 size: 14 residues. The germline V gene has CDR1 SNHLY and CDR2 FYNNEI. Both peripheral blood and punch biopsies of lesional scalp skin were obtained from patients who had alopecia areata. The record originates from a study of CD8+ T cells in alopecia areata. As for the study in general: Treated patients swallowed 5 to 10 mg of oral tofacitinib twice daily. Once tofacitinib had been taken for 6 to 18 months, 6 months off drug followed.

Overall study findings and caveats: It was lesional scalp, especially alopecia totalis/universalis, that showed higher clonality than normal scalp.

Reverse transcription of extracted RNA yielded cDNA, which provided the sequencing template. The assay was immunoSEQ multiplex PCR, and TCRdb's table has in-frame clones only and misses some. The profile shows roughly 130,000 clones, around three fifths of them singletons. The chain combines TRBV2 with TRBJ2-7; 11 bases align to TRBD2. The TCR originated in a human donor with alopecia areata. The source was CD4+ T cells sorted from blood, collected at week 0. CDR3 in amino acids: CASSGLAGPYEQYF. For the CDR3, the DNA is TGTGCCAGCAGTGGACTAGCGGGACCCTACGAGCAGTACTTC.